This TCR beta chain is from a study of CD8+CD57+ T cells in acquired aplastic anemia. The overall study: An average of about 3.2 ug of DNA was obtained from sorted CD4+ and CD8+ cells. Study results and limitations: With respect to CD8+ Simpson's diversity, patients and controls did not differ significantly. It was found that roughly 29 CD8+ CDR3 sequences were shared between patients and controls.

The sequenced patients had an expansion of CD8+CD57+ cells seen by flow cytometry. Patients were therapy-naive when their blood was sampled. V was clipped by 7 bases and J by 5 bases, with 9 bases between them. The CDR3 loop spans 11 amino acids. CDR1 is SEHNR and CDR2 is FQNEAQ in the germline V gene (reference sequence). Profiles of TCR beta VDJ and CDR3 were generated from a genomic DNA template. TCRdb used MiXCR to reprocess the reads, holding one entry per CDR3 protein. The data show tens of thousands of distinct CDR3 sequences, under 80% seen once. In its sample, this clonotype was seen a few times. Antigen unknown.

This receptor was obtained from a human donor with aplastic anemia. Sequencing was carried out using sorted CD4+, CD8+, or CD8+CD57+ T cells (not recorded which) from PBMCs. The gene calls are TRBV7-9 and TRBJ2-7; a weak D match, TRBD2 (6 bases). The CDR3: CASTGTDEQYF. CDR3 DNA sequence: TGTGCCAGCACCGGGACTGACGAGCAGTACTTC.